This TCR beta chain was recorded in a study of cytomegalovirus exposure and HLA in healthy donors. Whole-study context: The 90 to 150 validation repertoires, a later analysis reported, used the same platform as the roughly 710 first-cohort repertoires. Study conclusions and caveats: The authors listed around 150 TCR beta chains as cytomegalovirus-associated. High specificity and sensitivity for cytomegalovirus status were reported for the classifier.

The donors were members of the validation cohort comprising about 120 subjects, separate from the approximately 710-subject first cohort. As for this clone: Its cognate antigen is unknown.

Profiled with immunoSEQ multiplex PCR; TCRdb holds only in-frame clones, not every one. Among some 250,000 clones listed, around 90% were seen once. The CDR3 length is 14 residues. V was pared by 6 bases and J by 2 bases, with 0 bases of the junction left unmatched. The V gene's germline CDR1 is SGHVS and CDR2 FNYEAQ. The specimen was PBMCs. The chain recombines TRBV7-6 with TRBJ2-5; the match to TRBD2 covers 13 bases. The origin of this receptor is a woman between 18 and 29 years old in good health and CMV-seronegative. The CDR3 coding sequence is TGTGCCAGCAGGGGACTAGCGGGGCAAGAGACCCAGTACTTC. It encodes CASRGLAGQETQYF.